This TCR beta chain originates from a study of PD-1 blockade in classical Hodgkin lymphoma. The study's findings and limits: Baseline diversity in complete responders resembled that of newly diagnosed patients. The origin of the repertoire differences remains undefined, with disease activity or prior therapy as possible causes. Reported baseline diversity: healthy donors highest, relapsed/refractory patients lowest.

The V gene's germline CDR1 is SGHRS and CDR2 YFSETQ. The V gene lost 3 bases and the J gene lost 7 bases, with 20 bases spanning the gap. This CDR3 spans 15 amino acids. The method was immunoSEQ multiplex PCR; TCRdb's version includes in-frame clones alone and lacks a portion of them. Found here are 6,000 to 6,500 clones, approximately 70% of them singletons; the top ten hold around 13%. Time point reported: cycle 4 day 1 (C4D1), after 6 weeks of nivolumab. Following autologous stem cell transplantation, relapse occurred in every patient, and exposure to brentuximab vedotin varied. Magnetic negative selection of thawed PBMCs yielded the CD8+ T cells. Best responses were complete response, partial response or progressive disease. This clone ranks as large. Its specificity is not known.

The clonotype originates from a human donor with classical Hodgkin lymphoma. The chain carries TRBV5-1 and TRBJ2-7; D is perhaps TRBD2 (5 bases). Sequencing used CD8+ T cells from blood, obtained before the fourth cycle of nivolumab. This CDR3 reads CASSSKASGYEEQYF. In nucleotides, the CDR3 is TGCGCCAGCAGCTCAAAGGCCTCGGGATATGAAGAGCAGTACTTC.